This is a list of T cell receptor beta chains from one sample in a study of cytomegalovirus exposure and HLA in healthy donors. The protocol was immunoSEQ multiplex PCR, while the TCRdb copy is restricted to in-frame clones and leaves out a portion. The table records 55,000 to 80,000 clones, over 50% of them present only once. Sequenced input: PBMCs. These TCRs come from a man in his forties or fifties in good health and CMV-seropositive. CDR3s include the opening cysteine and the closing phenylalanine or tryptophan. The order of the fields is CDR3 length, D gene, V gene, clone size, J gene, CDR3 protein, CDR3 DNA. D genes are given only for firm matches. Part of the rows lack a size; the others show once, few, many or a class for expanded clones.

cdr3_length: 13
d_call: TRBD2
v_call: TRBV7-8
clone_size: -
j_call: TRBJ2-7
cdr3_aa: CASSPGRDYEQYF
cdr3_nt: TGTGCCAGCAGTCCAGGGAGGGACTACGAGCAGTACTTC

cdr3_length: 15
d_call: TRBD1
v_call: TRBV6-5
clone_size: -
j_call: TRBJ1-4
cdr3_aa: CASSYSPGGGEKLFF
cdr3_nt: TGTGCCAGCAGTTACTCTCCAGGGGGAGGTGAAAAACTGTTTTTT

cdr3_length: 16
d_call: TRBD1
v_call: TRBV18
clone_size: -
j_call: TRBJ1-1
cdr3_aa: CASSPAGTGGPTEAFF
cdr3_nt: TGTGCCAGCTCACCCGCAGGGACAGGGGGCCCCACTGAAGCTTTCTTT

cdr3_length: 16
d_call: -
v_call: TRBV30
clone_size: few
j_call: TRBJ2-6
cdr3_aa: CAWSVTGYAGANVLTF
cdr3_nt: TGTGCCTGGAGTGTAACAGGGTACGCTGGGGCCAACGTCCTGACTTTC

cdr3_length: 16
d_call: -
v_call: TRBV11-2
clone_size: once
j_call: TRBJ1-2
cdr3_aa: CASSLVQGLTVHGYTF
cdr3_nt: TGTGCCAGCAGCTTAGTACAGGGTTTAACAGTCCATGGCTACACCTTC

cdr3_length: 17
d_call: TRBD1
v_call: TRBV10-3
clone_size: -
j_call: TRBJ1-3
cdr3_aa: CAISTDRVVPRGNTIYF
cdr3_nt: TGTGCCATCAGTACGGACAGGGTGGTCCCCCGAGGGAACACCATATATTTT

cdr3_length: 15
d_call: TRBD2
v_call: TRBV28
clone_size: -
j_call: TRBJ2-5
cdr3_aa: CASNPQRGPQETQYF
cdr3_nt: TGTGCCAGCAACCCCCAGCGGGGGCCACAAGAGACCCAGTACTTC

cdr3_length: 11
d_call: -
v_call: TRBV30
clone_size: -
j_call: TRBJ1-1
cdr3_aa: CACSGGTEAFF
cdr3_nt: TGTGCCTGCTCCGGGGGCACTGAAGCTTTCTTT

cdr3_length: 13
d_call: -
v_call: TRBV27
clone_size: once
j_call: TRBJ1-4
cdr3_aa: CASSARQNEKLFF
cdr3_nt: TGTGCCAGCAGTGCCAGACAGAATGAAAAACTGTTTTTT

cdr3_length: 15
d_call: -
v_call: TRBV11-3
clone_size: -
j_call: TRBJ2-2
cdr3_aa: CASSLTTAGTGELFF
cdr3_nt: TGTGCCAGCAGCCTCACAACGGCAGGGACCGGGGAGCTGTTTTTT

cdr3_length: 16
d_call: TRBD2
v_call: TRBV18
clone_size: -
j_call: TRBJ2-6
cdr3_aa: CASSPSGGSGANVLTF
cdr3_nt: TGTGCCAGCTCACCATCGGGGGGCTCTGGGGCCAACGTCCTGACTTTC

cdr3_length: 15
d_call: -
v_call: TRBV5-5
clone_size: few
j_call: TRBJ1-1
cdr3_aa: CASETLPGQNTEAFF
cdr3_nt: TGTGCCAGCGAAACGTTACCAGGGCAGAACACTGAAGCTTTCTTT

cdr3_length: 14
d_call: -
v_call: TRBV18
clone_size: -
j_call: TRBJ1-1
cdr3_aa: CASSYTGMNTEAFF
cdr3_nt: TGTGCCAGCTCATACACAGGGATGAACACTGAAGCTTTCTTT

cdr3_length: 13
d_call: TRBD1
v_call: TRBV7-2
clone_size: -
j_call: TRBJ1-1
cdr3_aa: CASRYTGGTEAFF
cdr3_nt: TGTGCCAGCAGGTACACAGGGGGCACTGAAGCTTTCTTT

cdr3_length: 15
d_call: -
v_call: TRBV5-1
clone_size: once
j_call: TRBJ1-2
cdr3_aa: CASSYGQITNYGYTF
cdr3_nt: TGCGCCAGCAGCTACGGACAGATTACTAACTATGGCTACACCTTC

cdr3_length: 14
d_call: TRBD1
v_call: TRBV5-4
clone_size: -
j_call: TRBJ2-1
cdr3_aa: CASKLKDRGNEQFF
cdr3_nt: TGTGCCAGCAAGTTGAAGGACAGGGGGAATGAGCAGTTCTTC

cdr3_length: 16
d_call: TRBD2
v_call: TRBV7-2
clone_size: once
j_call: TRBJ2-5
cdr3_aa: CASSKSSGGSQETQYF
cdr3_nt: TGTGCCAGCAGCAAATCTAGCGGGGGATCACAAGAGACCCAGTACTTC

cdr3_length: 15
d_call: TRBD1
v_call: TRBV9
clone_size: -
j_call: TRBJ1-6
cdr3_aa: CASSPQGQGASPLHF
cdr3_nt: TGTGCCAGCAGCCCGCAGGGACAGGGGGCCTCACCCCTCCACTTT

cdr3_length: 16
d_call: TRBD1
v_call: TRBV13
clone_size: -
j_call: TRBJ2-3
cdr3_aa: CASSPSWDRVPDTQYF
cdr3_nt: TGTGCCAGCAGCCCTTCATGGGACAGGGTCCCAGATACGCAGTATTTT

cdr3_length: 15
d_call: -
v_call: TRBV6-4
clone_size: -
j_call: TRBJ2-7
cdr3_aa: CASSDSMVRGYEQYF
cdr3_nt: TGTGCCAGCAGTGACTCGATGGTAAGGGGCTACGAGCAGTACTTC

cdr3_length: 13
d_call: TRBD2
v_call: TRBV30
clone_size: -
j_call: TRBJ2-7
cdr3_aa: CAWSIGLGYEQYF
cdr3_nt: TGTGCCTGGAGTATCGGACTAGGGTACGAGCAGTACTTC

cdr3_length: 15
d_call: -
v_call: TRBV6-5
clone_size: few
j_call: TRBJ1-1
cdr3_aa: CASSYSRGRNTEAFF
cdr3_nt: TGTGCCAGCAGTTACTCGCGGGGCCGGAACACTGAAGCTTTCTTT

cdr3_length: 15
d_call: TRBD1
v_call: TRBV6-5
clone_size: -
j_call: TRBJ2-7
cdr3_aa: CASSYSGTGLHEQYF
cdr3_nt: TGTGCCAGCAGTTACTCGGGGACAGGGCTTCACGAGCAGTACTTC

cdr3_length: 15
d_call: -
v_call: TRBV5-1
clone_size: few
j_call: TRBJ1-3
cdr3_aa: CASSLAGTFGNTIYF
cdr3_nt: TGCGCCAGCAGCTTGGCCGGGACTTTTGGAAACACCATATATTTT

cdr3_length: 12
d_call: -
v_call: TRBV28
clone_size: -
j_call: TRBJ2-7
cdr3_aa: CASSFVSYEQYF
cdr3_nt: TGTGCCAGCAGTTTCGTATCCTACGAGCAGTACTTC

cdr3_length: 12
d_call: -
v_call: TRBV5-4
clone_size: -
j_call: TRBJ2-5
cdr3_aa: CASSTQGGTQYF
cdr3_nt: TGTGCCAGCAGCACCCAAGGGGGGACCCAGTACTTC

cdr3_length: 14
d_call: TRBD1
v_call: TRBV27
clone_size: -
j_call: TRBJ2-7
cdr3_aa: CASSSQDRGYEQYF
cdr3_nt: TGTGCCAGCAGTTCCCAGGACAGGGGTTACGAGCAGTACTTC

cdr3_length: 15
d_call: TRBD1
v_call: TRBV7-2
clone_size: -
j_call: TRBJ1-6
cdr3_aa: CASSLQTGVNSPLHF
cdr3_nt: TGTGCCAGCAGCTTACAAACAGGGGTGAATTCACCCCTCCACTTT

cdr3_length: 12
d_call: -
v_call: TRBV9
clone_size: -
j_call: TRBJ2-7
cdr3_aa: CASSGPGYEQYF
cdr3_nt: TGTGCCAGCAGCGGGCCAGGCTACGAGCAGTACTTC

cdr3_length: 13
d_call: TRBD1
v_call: TRBV5-1
clone_size: -
j_call: TRBJ2-5
cdr3_aa: CASSRDSRETQYF
cdr3_nt: TGCGCCAGCAGCCGGGACAGCCGGGAGACCCAGTACTTC

cdr3_length: 13
d_call: -
v_call: TRBV2
clone_size: once
j_call: TRBJ2-2
cdr3_aa: CASGQQGAGELFF
cdr3_nt: TGTGCCAGCGGGCAACAGGGAGCCGGGGAGCTGTTTTTT